This TCR beta chain was retrieved from a study of T cell responses to AZD1222 COVID-19 vaccine. The assay was immunoSEQ multiplex PCR, and TCRdb's table has in-frame clones only and misses some. The sample records some 170,000 clones, 85% to 90% being singletons. Overall study findings and caveats: Donors in the cohort were predominantly white British and more often female, and clonal diversity was possibly underestimated. Researchers report vaccine-associated CD4 TCRs spanning spike, with dominance at 160-218 and 743-854.

This clone has more than one count but fewer than ten. What it binds is unknown. This specimen includes other DNA sequences encoding the same CDR3. The CDR3 totals 13 residues. The germline V gene encodes CDR1 SGDLS and CDR2 YYNGEE. The V end was cut by 2 bases, the J end by 2 bases, with 4 bases between. The specimen was peripheral blood, collected on day 0 of AZD1222 vaccination. This TCR came from an adult in good health. The gene calls are TRBV9 and TRBJ2-2; D is undetermined. The CDR3 bases are TGTGCCAGCAGCGTCGGTAACACCGGGGAGCTGTTTTTT. Translated: CASSVGNTGELFF.